This TCR beta chain came from a study of cytomegalovirus exposure and HLA in healthy donors. Study-wide points: Data from an earlier analysis indicated that most TCR beta V segments were productive either about 87% or about 30% of the time.

The study ran its PCR with 60 Vbeta and 13 Jbeta primers. The repertoire was sequenced with immunoSEQ multiplex PCR; TCRdb's copy has only in-frame clones and lacks some. The sample includes some 150,000 clones, 70% to 80% of them seen just once. Trimming cost V 5 bases and J 6 bases, with 10 bases left between them. The CDR3 loop spans 13 amino acids. CDR1 is SGHTA, CDR2 FQGTGA, per germline. As regards this clone: Its antigen is undetermined.

The chain recombines TRBV7-3 with TRBJ2-2; D is ambiguous. Sequencing used PBMCs. The receptor was isolated from a man aged 18 to 35 in good health and CMV-seropositive. DNA for the CDR3: TGTGCCAGCAGCCCCAATACGGCCGGGGAGCTGTTTTTT. Translating it yields CASSPNTAGELFF.